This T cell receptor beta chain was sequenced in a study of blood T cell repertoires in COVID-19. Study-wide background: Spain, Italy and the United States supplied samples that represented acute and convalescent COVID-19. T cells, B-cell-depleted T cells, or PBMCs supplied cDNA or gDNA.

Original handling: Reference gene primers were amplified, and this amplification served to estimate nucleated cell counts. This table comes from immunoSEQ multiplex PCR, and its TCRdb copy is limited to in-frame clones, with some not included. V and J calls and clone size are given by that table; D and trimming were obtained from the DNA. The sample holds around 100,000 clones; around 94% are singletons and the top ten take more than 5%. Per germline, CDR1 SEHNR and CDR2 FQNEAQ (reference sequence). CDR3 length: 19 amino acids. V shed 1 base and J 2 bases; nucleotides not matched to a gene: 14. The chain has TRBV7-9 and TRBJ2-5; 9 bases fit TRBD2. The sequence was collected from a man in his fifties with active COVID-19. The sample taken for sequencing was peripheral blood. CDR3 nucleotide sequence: TGTGCCAGCAGCTTAGGATCTAGTGCGGCGGGAGGGGGACAAGAGACCCAGTACTTC. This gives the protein CASSLGSSAAGGGQETQYF. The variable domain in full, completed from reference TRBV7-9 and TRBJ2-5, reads DTGVSQNPRHKITKRGQNVTFRCDPISEHNRLYWYRQTLGQGPEFLTYFQNEAQLEKSRLLSDRFSAERPKGSFSTLEIQRTEQGDSAMYLCASSLGSSAAGGGQETQYFGPGTRLLVL.